Listed below are T cell receptor beta chains from one sample, sequenced in a study of shared clonotypes between healthy human individuals. The assay was immunoSEQ multiplex PCR, and TCRdb's table has in-frame clones only and misses some. The data show roughly 1,100,000 clones, about 76% seen once. What was sequenced was memory CD4+ T cells sorted from blood. These receptors originate from a man between 18 and 29 years old in good health. Both conserved end residues are part of each CDR3. D genes are given only for firm matches. Clone size is given for some rows only: seen once, a few or many times, or a class if the clone is expanded.

j_call,v_call,d_call,clone_size,cdr3_aa
TRBJ2-5,TRBV6-1,NA,NA,CASSPGDLGGETQYF
TRBJ1-6,TRBV5-5,NA,few,CASRAELGNSPLHF
TRBJ1-2,TRBV25-1,TRBD1,NA,CASSEGQGRGIDGYTF
TRBJ1-2,TRBV18,NA,NA,CASSLKSGNQANYGYTF
TRBJ2-7,TRBV2,NA,NA,CASRALQGGEQYF
TRBJ1-6,TRBV4-2,TRBD1,NA,CASSPFGTGVSPLHF
TRBJ2-3,TRBV7-3,NA,NA,CASSFASTDTQYF
TRBJ2-7,TRBV19,NA,NA,CASKELAGGTNEQYF
TRBJ1-4,TRBV20-1,NA,once,CSAAVDEKLFF
TRBJ2-7,TRBV2,TRBD1,NA,CASTTGRSYEQYF
TRBJ2-3,TRBV6-6,NA,few,CASSYRQLGGTDTQYF
TRBJ1-2,TRBV2,NA,many,CASRRQGYYGYTF
TRBJ1-1,TRBV25-1,NA,NA,CASSRRDEAFF
TRBJ1-1,TRBV18,NA,few,CASSPQKNTEAFF
TRBJ2-7,TRBV28,NA,many,CASIKDLAAGEQYF
TRBJ1-5,TRBV15,NA,NA,CATKPEGDQPQHF
TRBJ1-2,TRBV7-2,TRBD1,NA,CASSSMTGNSGYTF
TRBJ2-2,TRBV7-6,NA,NA,CASSLSTGGNTGELFF
TRBJ2-2,TRBV6-5,NA,NA,CASREPGNTGELFF
TRBJ1-5,TRBV18,TRBD1,NA,CASSPNRGLDQPQHF
TRBJ1-4,TRBV28,NA,NA,CASRETNEKLFF
TRBJ2-2,TRBV27,TRBD2,once,CASSFRALAGRGTGELFF
TRBJ2-7,TRBV6-5,NA,NA,CASSYSPASYEQYF
TRBJ2-7,TRBV7-3,TRBD2,NA,CASSLYPSGGPEQYF
TRBJ2-7,TRBV10-2,NA,few,CASLGTVGTYEQYF
TRBJ2-3,TRBV2,NA,NA,CASGWPGADTQYF
TRBJ2-7,TRBV15,TRBD1,NA,CATSRTGGSYEQYF
TRBJ1-2,TRBV5-1,TRBD1,NA,CASSKTGGNYGYTF
TRBJ2-2,TRBV12-5,NA,NA,CASGLPRGGELFF
TRBJ2-3,TRBV4-1,NA,NA,CASSQEGGGNTQYF
TRBJ2-2,TRBV28,NA,NA,CASSLLLGELFF
TRBJ2-1,TRBV2,TRBD2,NA,CASSVGLAGADEQFF
TRBJ2-7,TRBV28,TRBD1,NA,CASTKTGIYEQYF
TRBJ1-1,TRBV30,TRBD1,NA,CAWRVDRDGEAFF
TRBJ1-5,TRBV19,TRBD1,few,CASSLGGGQPQHF
TRBJ1-5,TRBV6-7,TRBD1,NA,CASSYSRGQTASNQPQHF
TRBJ2-5,TRBV9,TRBD1,once,CASSPRTGMETQYF
TRBJ2-2,TRBV5-1,NA,NA,CASSDYTGELFF
TRBJ1-2,TRBV21-1,NA,few,CASGARNYGYTF
TRBJ1-1,TRBV6-5,NA,NA,CASSYVRDMNTEAFF
TRBJ1-1,TRBV9,NA,few,CASSVDVNTEAFF
TRBJ2-7,TRBV7-2,TRBD2,once,CASSSGLAFTYEQYF
TRBJ1-2,TRBV7-9,TRBD1,few,CASSREQGNYGYTF
TRBJ2-7,TRBV6-6,NA,NA,CASRTTGSSYEQYF